This T cell receptor (beta chain) was recovered during a study of patients and donors after allogeneic stem cell transplantation. Sample share makes this clonotype hyperexpanded. TCRdb recomputed calls from the RT-PCR reads with MiXCR, one row per CDR3 protein. The profile covers a few thousand distinct CDR3 sequences, with approximately 3.8% appearing a single time and 35% to 45% taken by the ten largest. The clonotype comes from a human donor who was either an allogeneic HSCT recipient or a stem cell or donor lymphocyte infusion donor (not recorded which). It is not recorded whose cells these are; they may come from a transplant donor. Sequences were obtained from blood, either unsorted or a sorted T cell fraction (not recorded which).

The DNA for the CDR3 is TGTGCCAGCAGCACGCGGCCCCACGAAAAACTGTTTTTT. It is translated as CASSTRPHEKLFF. The chain links TRBV7-9 to TRBJ1-4; D ambiguous. The CDR3 runs to 13 residues. Deletions cut 5 bases from V and 8 bases from J, with 12 bases between. CDR1 is SEHNR and CDR2 is FQNEAQ in the germline V gene (reference sequence).